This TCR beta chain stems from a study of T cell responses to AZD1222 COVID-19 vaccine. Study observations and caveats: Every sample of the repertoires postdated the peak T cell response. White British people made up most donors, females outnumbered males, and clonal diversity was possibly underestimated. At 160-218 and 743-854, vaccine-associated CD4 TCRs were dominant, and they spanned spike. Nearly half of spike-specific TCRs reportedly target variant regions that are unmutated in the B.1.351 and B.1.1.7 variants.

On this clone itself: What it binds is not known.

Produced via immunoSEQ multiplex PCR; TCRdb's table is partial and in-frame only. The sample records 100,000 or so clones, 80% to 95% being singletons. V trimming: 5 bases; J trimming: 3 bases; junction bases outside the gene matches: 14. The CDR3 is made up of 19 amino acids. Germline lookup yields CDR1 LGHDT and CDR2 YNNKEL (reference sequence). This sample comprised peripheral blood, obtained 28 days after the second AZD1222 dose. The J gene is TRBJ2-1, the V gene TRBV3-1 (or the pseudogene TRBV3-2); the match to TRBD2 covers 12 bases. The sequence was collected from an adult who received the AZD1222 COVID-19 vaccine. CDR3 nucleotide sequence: TGTGCCAGCAGCTCGACTAGCGGGAGTTCCGGGGGGCGCTACAATGAGCAGTTCTTC. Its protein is CASSSTSGSSGGRYNEQFF.